This entry is about one T cell receptor (beta chain). Its antigen is as yet unknown. The junction differs from germline at one of its ends, possibly a read error. CDR3 length: 15 residues. This sample is part of a study of post-analysis software for immune sequencing data. The study's findings and limits: In multiple sclerosis, normalized Chao1 diversity was significantly below that of controls. Patients had higher frequencies than controls of about five TRBV segments, including TRBV5-6, TRBV5-1 and TRBV20-1.

Carried by the TCR beta cDNA libraries were unique molecular identifiers. TCRdb re-derived calls from the PCR reads in MiXCR, one entry per CDR3 protein. The table records a few hundred thousand distinct CDR3 sequences, 30% to 45% of them present only once. The sequence derives from a girl between 10 and 17 years old with multiple sclerosis. The sequenced sample was blood. The chain links TRBV12-3 or TRBV12-4 to TRBJ2-3; perhaps TRBD2 as D (6 bases). The CDR3: CASRLQRTSTDAQYF. As DNA, the CDR3 is TGTGCCAGCAGACTACAAAGAACTAGCACAGATGCGCAGTATTTT.